The present T cell receptor beta chain was sequenced within a study of prognosis after radiotherapy for stage I lung cancer. Study context: The study included about 15 patients with newly diagnosed primary stage I lung tumors and roughly 5 with oligometastatic NSCLC after surgical resection of the primary tumor. Medical inoperability applied to all of the non-small cell lung cancer patients. Tumor type comprised squamous cell carcinoma in about 7 patients and adenocarcinoma in around 12.

Findings of the study overall: It was reported that patients with metastases and those without them differed in TRBV and TRBJ gene usage.

This clonotype was seen repeatedly, ten times or more. Its antigen is as yet unknown. The CDR3 totals 13 residues. V trimming: 3 bases; J trimming: 9 bases; junction bases outside the gene matches: 4. Germline assignment: CDR1 SGHNT and CDR2 YENEEA. The study amplified the TCR beta CDR3 region from genomic DNA. This amplification was carried out by two rounds of multiplex PCR. First-round PCR used primers specific to each TRBV and TRBJ gene. MiXCR, applied by TCRdb to the multiplex PCR reads, yields one record per CDR3 protein. The sample has tens of thousands of distinct CDR3 sequences; 40% to 45% are singletons.

This receptor was taken from a donor aged 50 or older with non-small cell lung cancer. This specimen consisted of PBMCs, obtained before or after stereotactic body radiation therapy (not recorded which). J is TRBJ2-1 and V is TRBV11-3; 8 nucleotides align to TRBD2. CDR3 residues: CASSFGLAGEQFF. The CDR3 DNA follows: TGTGCCAGCAGCTTTGGACTAGCAGGTGAGCAGTTCTTC.